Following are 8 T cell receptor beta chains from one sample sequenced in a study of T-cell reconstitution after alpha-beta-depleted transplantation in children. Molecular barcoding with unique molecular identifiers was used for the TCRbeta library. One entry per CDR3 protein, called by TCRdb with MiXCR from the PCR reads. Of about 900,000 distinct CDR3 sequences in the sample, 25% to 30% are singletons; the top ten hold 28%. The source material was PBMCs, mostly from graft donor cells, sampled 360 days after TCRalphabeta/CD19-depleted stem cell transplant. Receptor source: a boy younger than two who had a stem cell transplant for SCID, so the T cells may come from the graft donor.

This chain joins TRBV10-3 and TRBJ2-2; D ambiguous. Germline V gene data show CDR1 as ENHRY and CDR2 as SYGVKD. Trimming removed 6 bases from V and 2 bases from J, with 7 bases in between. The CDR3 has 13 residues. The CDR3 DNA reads TGTGCCATCAGGGGTCCCAACACCGGGGAGCTGTTTTTT. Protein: CAIRGPNTGELFF.

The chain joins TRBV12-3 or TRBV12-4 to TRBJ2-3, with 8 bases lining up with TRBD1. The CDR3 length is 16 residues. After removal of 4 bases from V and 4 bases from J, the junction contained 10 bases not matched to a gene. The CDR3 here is CASSWGPRGRSDTQYF. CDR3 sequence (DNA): TGTGCCAGCAGTTGGGGCCCCAGGGGGCGTTCAGATACGCAGTATTTT.

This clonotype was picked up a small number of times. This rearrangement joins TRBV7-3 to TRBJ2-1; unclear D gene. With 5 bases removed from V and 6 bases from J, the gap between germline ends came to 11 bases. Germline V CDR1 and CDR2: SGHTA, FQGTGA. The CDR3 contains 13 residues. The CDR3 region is CASSPWVGNEQFF. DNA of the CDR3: TGTGCCAGCAGCCCATGGGTGGGCAATGAGCAGTTCTTC.

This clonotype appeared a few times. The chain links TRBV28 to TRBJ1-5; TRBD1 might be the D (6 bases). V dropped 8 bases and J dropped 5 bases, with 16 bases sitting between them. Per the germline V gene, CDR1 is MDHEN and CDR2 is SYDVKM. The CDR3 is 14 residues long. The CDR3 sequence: CASGGPSRYQPQHF. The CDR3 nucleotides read TGTGCCAGCGGGGGGCCAAGTCGATATCAGCCCCAGCATTTT.

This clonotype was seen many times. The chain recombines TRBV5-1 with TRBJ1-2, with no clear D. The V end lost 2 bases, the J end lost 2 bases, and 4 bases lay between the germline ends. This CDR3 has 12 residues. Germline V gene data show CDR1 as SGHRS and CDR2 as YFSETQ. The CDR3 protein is CASSLGNYGYTF. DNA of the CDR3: TGCGCCAGCAGCTTAGGGAACTATGGCTACACCTTC.

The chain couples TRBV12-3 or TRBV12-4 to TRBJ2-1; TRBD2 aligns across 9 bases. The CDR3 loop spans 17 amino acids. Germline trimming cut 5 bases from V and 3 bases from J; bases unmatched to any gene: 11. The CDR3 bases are TGTGCCAGCAGTGCAGGGTCGGGTAGCGGGGGCTACAATGAGCAGTTCTTC. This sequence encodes CASSAGSGSGGYNEQFF.

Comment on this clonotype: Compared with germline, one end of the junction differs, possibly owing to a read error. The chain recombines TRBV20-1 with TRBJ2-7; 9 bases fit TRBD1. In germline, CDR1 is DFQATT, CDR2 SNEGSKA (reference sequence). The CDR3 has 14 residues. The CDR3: CGAPGDRVSYEQYF. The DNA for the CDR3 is TGCGGTGCTCCTGGGGACAGGGTCTCCTACGAGCAGTACTTC.

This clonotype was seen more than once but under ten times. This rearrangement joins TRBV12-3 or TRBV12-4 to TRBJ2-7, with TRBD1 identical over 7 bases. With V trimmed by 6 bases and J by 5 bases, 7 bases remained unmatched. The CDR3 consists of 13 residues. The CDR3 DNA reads TGTGCCAGCAGCCCCGACAGGGTAGACGAGCAGTACTTC. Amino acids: CASSPDRVDEQYF.